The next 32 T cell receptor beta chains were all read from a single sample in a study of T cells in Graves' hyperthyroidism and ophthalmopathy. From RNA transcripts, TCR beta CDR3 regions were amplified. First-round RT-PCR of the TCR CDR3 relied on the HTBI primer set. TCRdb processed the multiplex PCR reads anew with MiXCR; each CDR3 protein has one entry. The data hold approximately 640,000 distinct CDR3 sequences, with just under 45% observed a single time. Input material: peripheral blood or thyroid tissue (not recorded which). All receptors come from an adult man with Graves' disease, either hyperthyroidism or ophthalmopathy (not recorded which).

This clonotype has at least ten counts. The CDR3 DNA sequence: TGTGCCATCAGTCGACAGGGGAATGAAAAACTGTTTTTT. Translating gives CAISRQGNEKLFF. V usage is TRBV10-3 and J usage is TRBJ1-4; 8 bases are shared with TRBD1. The V segment lost 5 bases and the J segment 5 bases; nucleotides outside the gene matches: 1. The CDR3 contains 13 residues. Germline V CDR1 and CDR2: ENHRY, SYGVKD.

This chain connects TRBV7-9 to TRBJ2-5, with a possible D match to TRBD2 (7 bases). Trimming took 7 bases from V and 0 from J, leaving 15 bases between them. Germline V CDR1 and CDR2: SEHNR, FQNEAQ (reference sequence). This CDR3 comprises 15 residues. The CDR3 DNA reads TGTGCCAGCACCCGAGGGGGGGACTACCAAGAGACCCAGTACTTC. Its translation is CASTRGGDYQETQYF.

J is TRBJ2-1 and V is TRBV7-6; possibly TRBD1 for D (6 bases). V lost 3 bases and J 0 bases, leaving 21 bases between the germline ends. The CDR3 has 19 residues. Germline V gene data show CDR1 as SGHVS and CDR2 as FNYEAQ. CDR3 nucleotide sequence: TGTGCCAGCAGCTTCGATGAGCGGATAGGACAGTACTCCTACAATGAGCAGTTCTTC. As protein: CASSFDERIGQYSYNEQFF.

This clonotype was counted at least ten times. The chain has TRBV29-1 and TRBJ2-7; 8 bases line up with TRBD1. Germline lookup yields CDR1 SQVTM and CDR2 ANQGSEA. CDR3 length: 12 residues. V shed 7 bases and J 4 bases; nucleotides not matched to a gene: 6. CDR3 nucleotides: TGCAGCGCCATCGACAGGGGATACGAGCAGTACTTC. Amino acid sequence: CSAIDRGYEQYF.

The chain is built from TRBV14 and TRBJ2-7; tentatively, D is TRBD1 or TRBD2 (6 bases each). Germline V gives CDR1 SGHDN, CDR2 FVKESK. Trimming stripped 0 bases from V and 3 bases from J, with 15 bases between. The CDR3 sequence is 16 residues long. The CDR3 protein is CASSQDEGGWDYEQYF. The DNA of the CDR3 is TGTGCCAGCAGCCAAGATGAGGGGGGATGGGACTACGAGCAGTACTTC.

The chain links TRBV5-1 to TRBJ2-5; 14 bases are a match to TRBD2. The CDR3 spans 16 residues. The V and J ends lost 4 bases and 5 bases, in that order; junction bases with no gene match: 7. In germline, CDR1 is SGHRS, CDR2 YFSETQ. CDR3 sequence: CASSPGLAGERETQYF. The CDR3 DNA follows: TGCGCCAGCAGCCCGGGACTAGCGGGAGAGCGGGAGACCCAGTACTTC.

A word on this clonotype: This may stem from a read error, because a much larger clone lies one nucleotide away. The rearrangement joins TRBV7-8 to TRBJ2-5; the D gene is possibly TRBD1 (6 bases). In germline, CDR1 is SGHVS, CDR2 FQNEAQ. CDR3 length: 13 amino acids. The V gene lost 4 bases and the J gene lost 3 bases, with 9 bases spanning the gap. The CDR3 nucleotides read TGTGCCAGCAGCTACCAGGGGAAAGAGACCCAGTACTTC. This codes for CASSYQGKETQYF.

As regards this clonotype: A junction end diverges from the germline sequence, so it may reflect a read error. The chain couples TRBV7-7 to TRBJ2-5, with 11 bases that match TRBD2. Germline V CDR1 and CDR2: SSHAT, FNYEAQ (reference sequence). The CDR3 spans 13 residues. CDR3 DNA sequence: TGTGCTAGCAGCGTAGCGGGAGGGGAGACCCAGTACTTC. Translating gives CASSVAGGETQYF.

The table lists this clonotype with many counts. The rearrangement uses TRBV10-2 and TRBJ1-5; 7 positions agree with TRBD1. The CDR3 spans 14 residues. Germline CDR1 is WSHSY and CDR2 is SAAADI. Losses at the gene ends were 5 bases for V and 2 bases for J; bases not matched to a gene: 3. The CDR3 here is CASSQGDGNQPQHF. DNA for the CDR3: TGCGCCAGCAGTCAGGGGGACGGCAATCAGCCCCAGCATTTT.

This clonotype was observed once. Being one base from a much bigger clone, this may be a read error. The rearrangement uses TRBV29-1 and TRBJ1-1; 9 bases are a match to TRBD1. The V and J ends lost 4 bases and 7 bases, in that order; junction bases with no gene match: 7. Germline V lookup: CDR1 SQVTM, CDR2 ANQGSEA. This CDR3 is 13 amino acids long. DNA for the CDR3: TGCAGCGTTGCCAAACAGGGGGCGGGTGAAGCTTTCTTT. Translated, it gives CSVAKQGAGEAFF.

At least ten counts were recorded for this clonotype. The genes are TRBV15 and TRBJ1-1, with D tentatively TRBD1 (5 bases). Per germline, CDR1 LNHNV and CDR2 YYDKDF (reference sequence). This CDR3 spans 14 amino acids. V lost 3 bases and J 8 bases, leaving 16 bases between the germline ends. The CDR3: CATSSQRAGREAFF. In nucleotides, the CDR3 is TGTGCCACCAGCAGTCAACGCGCAGGGAGGGAAGCTTTCTTT.

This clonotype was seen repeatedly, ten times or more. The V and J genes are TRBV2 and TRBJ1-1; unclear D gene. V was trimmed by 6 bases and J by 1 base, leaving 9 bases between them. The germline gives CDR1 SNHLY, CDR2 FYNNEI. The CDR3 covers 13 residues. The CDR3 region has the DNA TGTGCCAGCAGGGCCGAACCGAACACTGAAGCTTTCTTT. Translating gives CASRAEPNTEAFF.

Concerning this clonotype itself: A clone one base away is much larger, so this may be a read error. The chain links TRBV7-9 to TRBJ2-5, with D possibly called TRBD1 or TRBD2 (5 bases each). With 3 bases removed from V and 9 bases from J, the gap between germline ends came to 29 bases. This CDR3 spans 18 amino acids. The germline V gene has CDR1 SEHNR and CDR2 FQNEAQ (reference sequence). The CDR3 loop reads CASSLASWGSVESEAQYF. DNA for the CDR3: TGTGCCAGCAGCTTGGCCTCCTGGGGGTCGGTGGAAAGTGAGGCCCAGTACTTC.

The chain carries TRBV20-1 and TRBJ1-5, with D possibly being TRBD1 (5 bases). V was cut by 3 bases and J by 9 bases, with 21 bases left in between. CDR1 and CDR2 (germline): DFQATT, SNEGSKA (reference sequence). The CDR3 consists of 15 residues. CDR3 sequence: CSARRAGGNLWPQHF. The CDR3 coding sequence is TGCAGTGCTAGGCGAGCGGGGGGGAACCTTTGGCCCCAGCATTTT.

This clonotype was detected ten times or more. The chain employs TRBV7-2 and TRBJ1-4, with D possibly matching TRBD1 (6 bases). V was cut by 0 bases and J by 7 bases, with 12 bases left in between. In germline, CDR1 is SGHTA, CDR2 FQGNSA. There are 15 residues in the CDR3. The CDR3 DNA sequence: TGTGCCAGCAGCTTAGCGGGCAGGGGAAGTGAAAAACTGTTTTTT. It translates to CASSLAGRGSEKLFF.

CDR3 amino acids: CASSMRGLGGELFF. The CDR3 nucleotides read TGTGCCAGTAGTATGAGAGGTTTGGGCGGGGAGCTGTTTTTT. This chain connects TRBV19 to TRBJ2-2; D remains unclear. The germline gives CDR1 LNHDA, CDR2 SQIVND (reference sequence). The CDR3 runs 14 residues. V lost 3 bases, J lost 7 bases, and 12 bases lay in between.

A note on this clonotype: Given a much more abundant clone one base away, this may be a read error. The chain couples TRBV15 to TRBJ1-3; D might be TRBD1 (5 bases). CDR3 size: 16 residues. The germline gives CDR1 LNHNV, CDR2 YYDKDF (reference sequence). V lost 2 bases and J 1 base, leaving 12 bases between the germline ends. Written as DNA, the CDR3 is TGTGCCACCAGCAGAAATGCCCAGGGATCTGGAAACACCATATATTTT. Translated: CATSRNAQGSGNTIYF.

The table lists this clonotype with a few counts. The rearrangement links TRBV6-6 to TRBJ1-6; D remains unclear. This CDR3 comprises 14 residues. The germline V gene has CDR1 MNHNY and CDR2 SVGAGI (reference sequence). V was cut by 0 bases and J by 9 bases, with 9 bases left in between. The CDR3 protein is CASSYSASGSPLHF. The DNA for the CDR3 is TGTGCCAGCAGTTACTCAGCCAGCGGTTCACCCCTCCACTTT.

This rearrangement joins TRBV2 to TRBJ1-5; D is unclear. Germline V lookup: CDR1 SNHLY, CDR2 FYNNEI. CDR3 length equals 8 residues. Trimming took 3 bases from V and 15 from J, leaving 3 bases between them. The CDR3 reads CASSDWHF. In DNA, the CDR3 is TGTGCCAGCAGTGATTGGCATTTT.

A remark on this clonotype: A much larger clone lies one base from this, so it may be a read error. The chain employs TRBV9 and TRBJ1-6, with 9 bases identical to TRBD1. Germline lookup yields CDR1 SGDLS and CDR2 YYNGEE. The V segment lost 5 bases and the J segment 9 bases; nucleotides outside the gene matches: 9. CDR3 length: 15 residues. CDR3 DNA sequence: TGTGCCAGCAGGGCGGGACAGGGTCGAAGTTCACCCCTCCACTTT. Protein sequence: CASRAGQGRSSPLHF.

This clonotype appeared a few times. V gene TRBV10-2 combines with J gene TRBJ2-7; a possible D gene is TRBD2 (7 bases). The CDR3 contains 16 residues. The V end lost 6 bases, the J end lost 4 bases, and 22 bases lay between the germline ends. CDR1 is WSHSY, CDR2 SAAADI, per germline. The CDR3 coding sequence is TGCGCCAGCAGCGCCGGAGGGGGGGCCCCGGTGTACGAGCAGTACTTC. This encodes CASSAGGGAPVYEQYF.

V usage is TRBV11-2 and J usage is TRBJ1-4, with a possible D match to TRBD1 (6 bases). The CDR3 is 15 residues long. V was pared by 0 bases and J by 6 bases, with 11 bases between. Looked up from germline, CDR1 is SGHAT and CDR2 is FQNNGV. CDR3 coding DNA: TGTGCCAGCAGCTTAGATCGCGCAGGGGATGAAAAACTGTTTTTT. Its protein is CASSLDRAGDEKLFF.

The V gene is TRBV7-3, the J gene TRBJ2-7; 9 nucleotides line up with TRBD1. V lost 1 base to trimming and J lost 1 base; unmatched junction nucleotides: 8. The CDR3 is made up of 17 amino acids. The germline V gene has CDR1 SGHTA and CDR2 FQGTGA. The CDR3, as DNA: TGTGCCAGCAGCTTAATCATGGGGACAGGGTATTCCTACGAGCAGTACTTC. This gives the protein CASSLIMGTGYSYEQYF.

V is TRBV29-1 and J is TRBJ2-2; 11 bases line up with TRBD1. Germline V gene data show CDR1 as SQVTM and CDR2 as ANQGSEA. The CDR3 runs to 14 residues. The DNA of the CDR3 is TGCAACGGAGGGACAGGGGGAAATACCGGGGAGCTGTTTTTT. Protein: CNGGTGGNTGELFF.

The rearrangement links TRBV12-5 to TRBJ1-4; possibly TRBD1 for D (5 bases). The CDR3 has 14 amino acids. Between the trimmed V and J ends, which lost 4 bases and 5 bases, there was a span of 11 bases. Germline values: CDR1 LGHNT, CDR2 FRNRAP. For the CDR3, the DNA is TGTGCTAGTGGTTCCCTGGGGACGAATGAAAAACTGTTTTTT. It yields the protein CASGSLGTNEKLFF.

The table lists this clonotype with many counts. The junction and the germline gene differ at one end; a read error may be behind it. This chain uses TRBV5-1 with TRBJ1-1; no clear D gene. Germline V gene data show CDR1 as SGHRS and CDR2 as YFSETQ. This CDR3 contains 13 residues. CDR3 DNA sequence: TGTGCCAGCAGCTTTACCCAGAACACTGAAGCTTTCTTT. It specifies CASSFTQNTEAFF.

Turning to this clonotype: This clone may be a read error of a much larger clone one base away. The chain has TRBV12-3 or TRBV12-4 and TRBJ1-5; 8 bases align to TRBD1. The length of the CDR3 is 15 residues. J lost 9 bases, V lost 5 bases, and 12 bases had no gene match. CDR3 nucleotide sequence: TGTGCCAGCAGTGACCGGACAGGGTCGGATCCGCCCCAGCATTTT. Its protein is CASSDRTGSDPPQHF.

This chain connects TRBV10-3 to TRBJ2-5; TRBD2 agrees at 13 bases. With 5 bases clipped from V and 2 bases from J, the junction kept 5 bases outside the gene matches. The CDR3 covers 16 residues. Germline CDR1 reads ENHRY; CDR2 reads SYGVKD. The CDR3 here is CAISSGLAGLQETQYF. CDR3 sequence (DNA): TGTGCCATCAGTTCGGGACTAGCGGGATTACAAGAGACCCAGTACTTC.

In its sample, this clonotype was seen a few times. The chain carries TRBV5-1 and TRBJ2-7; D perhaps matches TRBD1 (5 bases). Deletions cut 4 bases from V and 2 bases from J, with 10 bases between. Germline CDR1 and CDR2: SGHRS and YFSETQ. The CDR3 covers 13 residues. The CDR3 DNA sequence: TGCGCCAGCAGCACAGGACACCCCTACGAGCAGTACTTC. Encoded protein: CASSTGHPYEQYF.

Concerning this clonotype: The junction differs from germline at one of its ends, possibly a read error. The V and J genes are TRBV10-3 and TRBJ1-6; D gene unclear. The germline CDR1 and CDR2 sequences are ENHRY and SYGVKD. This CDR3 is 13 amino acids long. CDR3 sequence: CAISETDKSPLHF. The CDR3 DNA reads TGTGCCATCAGTGAGACGGATAAGTCACCCCTCCACTTT.

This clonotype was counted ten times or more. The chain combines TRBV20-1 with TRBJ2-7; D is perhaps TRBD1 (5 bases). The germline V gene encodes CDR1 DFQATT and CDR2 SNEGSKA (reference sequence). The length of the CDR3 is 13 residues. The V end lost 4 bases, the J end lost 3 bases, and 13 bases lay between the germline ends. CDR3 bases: TGCAGTGCTACGATGGGGCGGATCTACGAGCAGTACTTC. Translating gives CSATMGRIYEQYF.

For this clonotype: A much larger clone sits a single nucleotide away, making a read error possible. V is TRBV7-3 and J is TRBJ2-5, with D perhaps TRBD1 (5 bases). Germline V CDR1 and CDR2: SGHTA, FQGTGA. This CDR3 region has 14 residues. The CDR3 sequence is CASSLWAGQEAQYF. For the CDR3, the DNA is TGTGCCAGCAGCTTATGGGCAGGGCAAGAGGCCCAGTACTTC.